Given below is one T cell receptor (beta chain) in context. These data come from a study of blood T cell repertoires in COVID-19. As for the study in general: The United States, Italy and Spain were the sources of the acute and convalescent COVID-19 samples.

Only in-frame clones appear in the TCRdb table, and some are missing; sequencing was by immunoSEQ multiplex PCR. The table lists 450,000 to 500,000 clones, roughly 90% of them singletons, with roughly 0.72% in the top ten. Participant-given clinical history determined each cohort assignment. Germline values: CDR1 MNHEY, CDR2 SVGAGI. The CDR3 loop spans 13 amino acids. V was pared by 6 bases and J by 4 bases, with 5 bases of the junction left unmatched. The sequencing sample was made of PBMCs or T cells enriched from blood (not recorded which). This TCR was recovered from a woman aged 18-29 years who had recovered from COVID-19. The V gene is TRBV6-5, the J gene TRBJ1-2; 7 bases are shared with TRBD1. CDR3 amino acids: CASRQGGGYGYTF. In DNA, the CDR3 is TGTGCCAGCAGGCAGGGGGGTGGCTATGGCTACACCTTC.